This T cell receptor beta chain came from a study of blood T cell repertoires in COVID-19 (dated by TCRdb to about 2020). In the study overall: The collaborator samples originated in the United States, Italy and Spain and spanned the acute and convalescent phases of COVID-19. Subjects who had been exposed to COVID-19, were actively infected with it, or had recovered from it provided the deeply sampled blood TCRbeta repertoires that made up the dataset. The samples were drawn from the first 160 participants of the ongoing ImmuneRACE study and from over a thousand subjects provided by 6 global collaborators. Where HLA class I and class II types were available, the types were taken from metadata supplied by the sample provider, not from assay-based typing. Nearly every sample came with metadata listing a de-identified subject ID, COVID-19 status, age in years and sex. The prospective study material was composed of cDNA or gDNA derived from T cells, B-cell-depleted T cells, or PBMCs. A freely available public database, intended as a resource for researchers studying the immune response to SARS-CoV-2, is where the repertoires were released.

Summary of the overall study and its limitations: The amount of clinical and demographic metadata varied by source and participant and was provided uncurated.

Remarks on this clone: Its antigen has not been determined. The record has no base qualities; no much larger clone is one base away.

In the prospective study, participants were about 18 to 95 years old, resided in approximately 22 geographic areas of the United States, and were enrolled through a virtual design. In the prospective study, cohorts were assigned on the basis of participant-reported clinical history obtained from a screening survey and a study questionnaire. Recovered participants in ImmuneRACE Cohort 3 were defined by two consecutive negative NP/OP PCR tests, clearance by a healthcare professional, or resolution of symptoms. Mobile phlebotomists in the prospective study collected whole blood, serum and a nasopharyngeal or oropharyngeal swab from every participant. Additional blood draws and questionnaires over a 2-month period could optionally be provided by prospective study participants. Prospective study blood samples were shipped either frozen or at room temperature before DNA extraction. The immunoSEQ Assay, a bias-controlled multiplex PCR, was used to amplify TCRbeta CDR3 regions from genomic DNA. Per the authors' processing: The number of nucleated cells in each sample was estimated from the amplification of reference gene primers within the assay. To quantify the absolute abundance of each unique TCRbeta CDR3 rearrangement, sequence reads were collapsed and filtered. For each sample, productive Simpson clonality was calculated as the square root of Simpson's diversity index across productive rearrangements. TCRdb obtained this table from immuneACCESS and retained in-frame rearrangements with V and J assigned. These tables miss some clones; where compared with another copy, unresolved V genes account for less than half of the shortfall, and the remainder is unexplained. The V and J calls and the clone size are those of that table, but D and trimming were determined from the DNA. The sample records under 300,000 clones, approximately 83% of which are singletons. About 3.5% of the sample rests with the top ten.

Sequencing used PBMCs or T cells enriched from blood (not recorded which). The sequence derives from a man in his fifties or sixties who had recovered from COVID-19.

The nucleotides read TGTGCCAGCAGCAACCTAGGGGGGGGTAGCTACGAGCAGTACTTC. Translated, this gives CASSNLGGGSYEQYF. The V and J genes are TRBV25-1 and TRBJ2-7; D gene: possibly TRBD2, on 7 matching bases. V is shortened by 6 bases, J by 3 bases, and the region joining them spans 18 bases. CDR3 length: 15 amino acids, cysteine to phenylalanine. Only the CDR3 portion is preserved as DNA: 45 bases, with reading frame beginning at the first base. Based on the germline V gene, the CDR1 and CDR2 sequences are MGHDK and SYGVNS.